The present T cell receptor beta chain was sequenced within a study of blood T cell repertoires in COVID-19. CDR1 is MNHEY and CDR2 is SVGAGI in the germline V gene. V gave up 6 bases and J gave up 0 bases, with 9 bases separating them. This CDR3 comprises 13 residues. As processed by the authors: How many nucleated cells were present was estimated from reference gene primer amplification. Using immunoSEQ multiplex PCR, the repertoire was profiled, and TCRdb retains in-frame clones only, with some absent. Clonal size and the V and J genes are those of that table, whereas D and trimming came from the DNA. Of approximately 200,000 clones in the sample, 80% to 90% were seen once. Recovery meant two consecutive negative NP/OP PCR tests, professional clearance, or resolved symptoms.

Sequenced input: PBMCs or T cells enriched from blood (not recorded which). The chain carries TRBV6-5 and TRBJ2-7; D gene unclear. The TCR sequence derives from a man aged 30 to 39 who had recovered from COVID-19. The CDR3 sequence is CASSSALSYEQYF. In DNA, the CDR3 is TGTGCCAGCAGCAGCGCCCTCTCCTACGAGCAGTACTTC.